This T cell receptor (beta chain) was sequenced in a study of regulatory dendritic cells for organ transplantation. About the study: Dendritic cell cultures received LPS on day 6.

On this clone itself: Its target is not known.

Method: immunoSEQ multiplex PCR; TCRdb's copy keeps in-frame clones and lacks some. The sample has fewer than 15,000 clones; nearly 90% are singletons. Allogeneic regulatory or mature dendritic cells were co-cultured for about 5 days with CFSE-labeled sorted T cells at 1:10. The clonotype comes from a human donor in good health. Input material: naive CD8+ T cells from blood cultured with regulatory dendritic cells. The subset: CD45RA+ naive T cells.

CDR3 loop: CATSQRGPNTQYF. In nucleotides, the CDR3 is TGTGCCACCTCCCAGCGGGGGCCGAATACGCAGTATTTT. The chain combines TRBV6-5 with TRBJ2-3; 8 bases are shared with TRBD2. V trimming: 10 bases; J trimming: 7 bases; junction bases outside the gene matches: 10. There are 13 residues in the CDR3. Germline-derived CDR1 and CDR2 are MNHEY and SVGAGI.